The T cell receptor (beta chain) under discussion was sequenced for a study of blood T cell repertoires in COVID-19. Across the study: Sites across the United States, Italy and Spain contributed samples from acute and convalescent COVID-19. T cells, B-cell-depleted T cells, or PBMCs provided the cDNA or gDNA that served as material.

The V gene lost 6 bases and the J gene lost 1 base, with 9 bases spanning the gap. The CDR3 spans 13 residues. Germline lookup yields CDR1 KGHSH and CDR2 LQKENI. In the authors' methods: Estimates of nucleated cell counts were drawn from the amplification of reference gene primers. Clones were sequenced by immunoSEQ multiplex PCR, and TCRdb holds only the in-frame ones, with some missing. V and J calls and clone size come straight from that table; D and trimming were deduced from the DNA. This repertoire shows about 670,000 clones, 85% to 90% found once; its top ten account for roughly 0.25%. The chain combines TRBV18 with TRBJ1-1; D gene ambiguous. Sequencing was performed on peripheral blood. The clonotype was recovered from a woman aged 18-29 years with acute or convalescent COVID-19. CDR3 sequence (DNA): TGTGCCAGCTCCCCCCAAAAGAACACTGAAGCTTTCTTT. Amino acids: CASSPQKNTEAFF.